Listed below are T cell receptor beta chains from one sample, sequenced in a study of beta chain features in type 1 diabetes. Here immunoSEQ multiplex PCR was the method, and the copy in TCRdb shows in-frame clones only, minus some. The sample holds about 350,000 clones, around 19% seen once. The sample taken for sequencing was naive CD4+ T cells from blood. The receptors stem from a woman aged 18-30 years in good health. Each CDR3 is given with its conserved first and last residue. Fields, in order: D gene, J gene, V gene, clone size, CDR3 protein, CDR3 DNA. A D gene is named only where the DNA matches it firmly. A row's size may be missing; if present it is once, few, many or a size class.

d_call: TRBD2
j_call: TRBJ2-3
v_call: TRBV29-1
clone_size: NA
cdr3_aa: CSVSTSGGTDTQYF
cdr3_nt: TGCAGCGTCTCGACTAGCGGGGGAACAGATACGCAGTATTTT

d_call: NA
j_call: TRBJ2-5
v_call: TRBV14
clone_size: NA
cdr3_aa: CASSQSEETQYF
cdr3_nt: TGTGCCAGCAGCCAGTCGGAAGAGACCCAGTACTTC

d_call: TRBD1
j_call: TRBJ1-2
v_call: TRBV6-5
clone_size: few
cdr3_aa: CASSYSSRDSYGYTF
cdr3_nt: TGTGCCAGCAGTTACTCCAGCAGGGACAGCTATGGCTACACCTTC

d_call: TRBD2
j_call: TRBJ2-5
v_call: TRBV6-1
clone_size: NA
cdr3_aa: CASSGPSGSETQYF
cdr3_nt: TGTGCCAGCAGTGGACCTAGCGGATCAGAGACCCAGTACTTC

d_call: TRBD2
j_call: TRBJ2-7
v_call: TRBV4-1
clone_size: NA
cdr3_aa: CASSHPTSTLDYEQYF
cdr3_nt: TGCGCCAGCAGCCATCCGACTAGCACCCTCGACTACGAGCAGTACTTC

d_call: NA
j_call: TRBJ1-2
v_call: TRBV9
clone_size: NA
cdr3_aa: CASSVDVTYGYTF
cdr3_nt: TGTGCCAGCAGCGTAGACGTTACATATGGCTACACCTTC

d_call: TRBD2
j_call: TRBJ2-1
v_call: TRBV15
clone_size: few
cdr3_aa: CATSRGLAETGRNEQFF
cdr3_nt: TGTGCCACCAGCAGGGGACTAGCGGAAACCGGGCGAAATGAGCAGTTCTTC

d_call: NA
j_call: TRBJ2-4
v_call: TRBV5-4
clone_size: few
cdr3_aa: CASSSVQGNIQYF
cdr3_nt: TGTGCCAGCAGCTCTGTACAGGGAAACATTCAGTACTTC

d_call: TRBD2
j_call: TRBJ2-3
v_call: TRBV28
clone_size: few
cdr3_aa: CASRGTSGGTDTQYF
cdr3_nt: TGTGCCAGCAGGGGGACTAGCGGGGGCACAGATACGCAGTATTTT

d_call: NA
j_call: TRBJ2-7
v_call: TRBV10-3
clone_size: few
cdr3_aa: CAISERRGEQYF
cdr3_nt: TGTGCCATCAGTGAGCGGAGGGGCGAGCAGTACTTC

d_call: NA
j_call: TRBJ2-5
v_call: TRBV11-3
clone_size: few
cdr3_aa: CASSPGGPRGTQYF
cdr3_nt: TGTGCCAGCAGCCCCGGGGGACCCCGGGGGACCCAGTACTTC

d_call: NA
j_call: TRBJ1-1
v_call: TRBV30
clone_size: few
cdr3_aa: CAYIRGSTEAFF
cdr3_nt: TGTGCCTATATTAGAGGGTCCACTGAAGCTTTCTTT

d_call: TRBD1
j_call: TRBJ1-2
v_call: TRBV7-8
clone_size: few
cdr3_aa: CASSSSDREHGYTF
cdr3_nt: TGTGCCAGCAGCTCATCGGACAGGGAGCATGGCTACACCTTC

d_call: NA
j_call: TRBJ2-1
v_call: TRBV2
clone_size: few
cdr3_aa: CASSLDSNEQFF
cdr3_nt: TGTGCCAGCAGTCTAGACTCCAATGAGCAGTTCTTC

d_call: NA
j_call: TRBJ2-7
v_call: TRBV11-1
clone_size: NA
cdr3_aa: CASSPGTFSRNEQYF
cdr3_nt: TGTGCCAGCAGCCCGGGGACTTTCTCTCGGAACGAGCAGTACTTC

d_call: TRBD1
j_call: TRBJ2-6
v_call: TRBV19
clone_size: few
cdr3_aa: CASSSGQSSGANVLTF
cdr3_nt: TGTGCCAGTAGTTCGGGACAGAGCTCTGGGGCCAACGTCCTGACTTTC

d_call: NA
j_call: TRBJ2-3
v_call: TRBV2
clone_size: NA
cdr3_aa: CASRARSGDTQYF
cdr3_nt: TGTGCCAGCAGAGCACGATCCGGAGATACGCAGTATTTT

d_call: NA
j_call: TRBJ1-4
v_call: TRBV30
clone_size: NA
cdr3_aa: CAWSDQFNEKLFF
cdr3_nt: TGTGCCTGGAGTGACCAGTTTAATGAAAAACTGTTTTTT

d_call: NA
j_call: TRBJ2-3
v_call: TRBV7-3
clone_size: few
cdr3_aa: CASRPSQGDTQYF
cdr3_nt: TGTGCCAGCAGGCCATCGCAGGGTGATACGCAGTATTTT

d_call: TRBD1
j_call: TRBJ1-1
v_call: TRBV5-1
clone_size: few
cdr3_aa: CASRPTTGIGTEAFF
cdr3_nt: TGCGCCAGCAGGCCAACGACAGGGATCGGCACTGAAGCTTTCTTT

d_call: NA
j_call: TRBJ1-3
v_call: TRBV18
clone_size: NA
cdr3_aa: CASSPRGSSGNTIYF
cdr3_nt: TGTGCCAGCTCACCCCGGGGGAGCTCTGGAAACACCATATATTTT

d_call: NA
j_call: TRBJ2-1
v_call: TRBV7-9
clone_size: few
cdr3_aa: CASSIGGGSSYNEQFF
cdr3_nt: TGTGCCAGCAGCATCGGGGGCGGGAGCTCCTACAATGAGCAGTTCTTC

d_call: NA
j_call: TRBJ1-1
v_call: TRBV5-1
clone_size: NA
cdr3_aa: CASSLEQGGTEAFF
cdr3_nt: TGCGCCAGCAGCTTGGAACAGGGTGGGACTGAAGCTTTCTTT

d_call: NA
j_call: TRBJ2-1
v_call: TRBV28
clone_size: NA
cdr3_aa: CASSLGDRLGSEQFF
cdr3_nt: TGTGCCAGCAGTTTAGGAGACAGGTTGGGAAGTGAGCAGTTCTTC

d_call: NA
j_call: TRBJ2-1
v_call: TRBV5-1
clone_size: NA
cdr3_aa: CASSLPTYNEQFF
cdr3_nt: TGCGCCAGCAGCTTGCCAACCTACAATGAGCAGTTCTTC

d_call: TRBD2
j_call: TRBJ2-5
v_call: TRBV30
clone_size: few
cdr3_aa: CVYSGGPQETQYF
cdr3_nt: TGTGTCTACTCGGGGGGGCCTCAAGAGACCCAGTACTTC

d_call: TRBD1
j_call: TRBJ2-7
v_call: TRBV7-8
clone_size: NA
cdr3_aa: CASSKRTGSYEQYF
cdr3_nt: TGTGCCAGCAGCAAAAGGACAGGTTCCTACGAGCAGTACTTC

d_call: NA
j_call: TRBJ2-7
v_call: TRBV15
clone_size: few
cdr3_aa: CATSRDPGAGYEQYF
cdr3_nt: TGTGCCACCAGCAGAGATCCAGGGGCGGGCTACGAGCAGTACTTC

d_call: NA
j_call: TRBJ1-2
v_call: TRBV30
clone_size: NA
cdr3_aa: CAWSVRFNYGYTF
cdr3_nt: TGTGCCTGGAGTGTACGGTTTAACTATGGCTACACCTTC

d_call: TRBD1
j_call: TRBJ2-7
v_call: TRBV14
clone_size: few
cdr3_aa: CASSLPGTGLPPDQQYF
cdr3_nt: TGTGCCAGCAGCCTCCCGGGGACAGGGTTACCCCCCGACCAGCAGTACTTC

d_call: TRBD1
j_call: TRBJ1-1
v_call: TRBV7-9
clone_size: NA
cdr3_aa: CASSLGTGAEDTEAFF
cdr3_nt: TGTGCCAGCAGCTTAGGGACAGGGGCAGAAGACACTGAAGCTTTCTTT

d_call: TRBD2
j_call: TRBJ2-1
v_call: TRBV10-3
clone_size: few
cdr3_aa: CAISGTSGVVYNEQFF
cdr3_nt: TGTGCCATCAGTGGGACTAGCGGGGTCGTTTACAATGAGCAGTTCTTC

d_call: NA
j_call: TRBJ2-7
v_call: TRBV6-6
clone_size: once
cdr3_aa: CASSYSNRQSYEQYF
cdr3_nt: TGTGCCAGCAGTTACTCGAACCGACAGTCCTACGAGCAGTACTTC

d_call: NA
j_call: TRBJ2-7
v_call: TRBV28
clone_size: NA
cdr3_aa: CASSLTQGLYEQYF
cdr3_nt: TGTGCCAGCAGTTTAACCCAGGGTCTCTACGAGCAGTACTTC

d_call: NA
j_call: TRBJ2-3
v_call: TRBV30
clone_size: few
cdr3_aa: CAWSTTGYSTDTQYF
cdr3_nt: TGTGCCTGGAGCACGACAGGATATAGCACAGATACGCAGTATTTT

d_call: NA
j_call: TRBJ2-3
v_call: TRBV20-1
clone_size: few
cdr3_aa: CSANREDTQYF
cdr3_nt: TGCAGTGCCAACAGGGAGGATACGCAGTATTTT

d_call: TRBD2
j_call: TRBJ2-2
v_call: TRBV13
clone_size: NA
cdr3_aa: CASSASGSSNTGELFF
cdr3_nt: TGTGCCAGCAGCGCGAGCGGGAGCTCGAACACCGGGGAGCTGTTTTTT

d_call: NA
j_call: TRBJ1-1
v_call: TRBV6-6
clone_size: NA
cdr3_aa: CASSYGRGAEAFF
cdr3_nt: TGTGCCAGCAGTTACGGCAGGGGCGCTGAAGCTTTCTTT